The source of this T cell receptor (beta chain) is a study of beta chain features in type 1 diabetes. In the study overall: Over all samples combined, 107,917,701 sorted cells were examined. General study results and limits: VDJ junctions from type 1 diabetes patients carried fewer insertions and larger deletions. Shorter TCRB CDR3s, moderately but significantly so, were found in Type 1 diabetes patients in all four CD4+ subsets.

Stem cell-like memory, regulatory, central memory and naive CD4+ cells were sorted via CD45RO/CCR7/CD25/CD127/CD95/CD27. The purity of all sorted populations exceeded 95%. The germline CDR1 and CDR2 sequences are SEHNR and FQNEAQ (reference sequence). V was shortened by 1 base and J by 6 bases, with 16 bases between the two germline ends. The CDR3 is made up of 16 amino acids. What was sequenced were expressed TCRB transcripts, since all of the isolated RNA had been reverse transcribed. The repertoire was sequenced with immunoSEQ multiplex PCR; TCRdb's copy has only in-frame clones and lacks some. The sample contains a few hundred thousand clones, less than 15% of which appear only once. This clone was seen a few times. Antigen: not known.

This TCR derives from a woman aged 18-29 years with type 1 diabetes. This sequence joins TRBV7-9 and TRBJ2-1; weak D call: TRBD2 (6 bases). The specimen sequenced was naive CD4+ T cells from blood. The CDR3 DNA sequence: TGTGCCAGCAGCTTAGTTTCAGGAGGGCCTTCCAATGAGCAGTTCTTC. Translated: CASSLVSGGPSNEQFF.